The entry below gives a single T cell receptor (beta chain) sequence along with its context. Combining a sample-barcoded 5' primer with a J-beta primer mix, a second PCR ran for roughly 7 to 11 cycles. Each CDR3 protein is one row after TCRdb ran MiXCR on the 5' RACE reads. The sample shows about 1.5 million distinct CDR3 sequences, around 40% of them seen only once. These data belong to a study of blood T cells in healthy people across ages. The CDR3 runs 14 residues. The germline V and J ends were trimmed by 2 bases and 10 bases, with 12 bases remaining between them. Germline-derived CDR1 and CDR2 are SGHTA and FQGNSA.

The chain carries TRBV7-2 and TRBJ1-6; weak D call: TRBD1 (5 bases). The sample comprised blood. The receptor's source is a woman aged 18-30 years in good health. Written as DNA, the CDR3 is TGTGCCAGCAGCTTAAAGGGGTATGGCTCACCCCTCCACTTT. Translated, it gives CASSLKGYGSPLHF.